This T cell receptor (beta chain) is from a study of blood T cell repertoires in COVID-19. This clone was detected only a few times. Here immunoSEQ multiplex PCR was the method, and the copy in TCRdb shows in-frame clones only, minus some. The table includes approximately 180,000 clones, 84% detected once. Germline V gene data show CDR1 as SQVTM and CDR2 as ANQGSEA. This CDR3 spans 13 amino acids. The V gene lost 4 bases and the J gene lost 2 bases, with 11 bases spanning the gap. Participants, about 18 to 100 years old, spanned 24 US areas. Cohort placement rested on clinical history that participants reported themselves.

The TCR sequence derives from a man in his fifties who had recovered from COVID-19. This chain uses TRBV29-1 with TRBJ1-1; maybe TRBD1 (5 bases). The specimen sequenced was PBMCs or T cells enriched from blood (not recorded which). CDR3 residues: CSVGDRTNTEAFF. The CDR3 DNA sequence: TGCAGCGTTGGGGATAGGACAAACACTGAAGCTTTCTTT.